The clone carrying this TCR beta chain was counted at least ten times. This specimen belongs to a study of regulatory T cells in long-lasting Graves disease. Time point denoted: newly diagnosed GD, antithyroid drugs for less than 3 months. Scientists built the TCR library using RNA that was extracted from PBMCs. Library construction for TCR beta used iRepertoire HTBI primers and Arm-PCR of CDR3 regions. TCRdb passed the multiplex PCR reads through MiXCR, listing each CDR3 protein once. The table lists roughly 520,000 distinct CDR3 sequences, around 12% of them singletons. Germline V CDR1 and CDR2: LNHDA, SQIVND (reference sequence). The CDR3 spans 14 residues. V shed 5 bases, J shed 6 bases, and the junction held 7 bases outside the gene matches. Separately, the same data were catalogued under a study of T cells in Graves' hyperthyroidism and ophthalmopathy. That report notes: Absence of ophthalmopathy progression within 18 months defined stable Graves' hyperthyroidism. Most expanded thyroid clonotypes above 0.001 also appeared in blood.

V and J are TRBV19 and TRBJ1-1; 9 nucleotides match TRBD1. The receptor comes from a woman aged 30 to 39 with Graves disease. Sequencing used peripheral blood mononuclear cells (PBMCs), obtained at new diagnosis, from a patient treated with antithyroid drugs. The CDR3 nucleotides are TGTGCCAGTAGTCCGGGACAGGGTTACCCTGAAGCTTTCTTT. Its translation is CASSPGQGYPEAFF.